This T cell receptor (beta chain) originates from a study of cytomegalovirus exposure and HLA in healthy donors. Germline CDR1 and CDR2: SGHNT and YYREEE (reference sequence). CDR3 size: 15 residues. The J segment lost 2 bases and the V segment lost 2 bases, leaving 6 bases of the junction unmatched. A multiplex PCR was run with 60 Vbeta primers and 13 Jbeta primers. Measured with immunoSEQ multiplex PCR; TCRdb has only the in-frame clones, and not every one. This table has 160,000 or so clones, around 73% appearing once. The clonotype comes from a male donor in good health and CMV-seronegative. What was sequenced was PBMCs. The chain has TRBV5-4 and TRBJ1-1; 7 bases are shared with TRBD1. CDR3 bases: TGTGCCAGCAGCTTAGCAACAGGGGTAAACACTGAAGCTTTCTTT. Translating it yields CASSLATGVNTEAFF.